This T cell receptor (beta chain) was observed in a study of shared clonotypes between healthy human individuals. Assay used: immunoSEQ multiplex PCR; TCRdb lists only in-frame clones, some missing. The sample contains 2 million to 2.5 million clones, around 90% of which appear only once. The sequence was obtained from a man between 18 and 29 years old in good health. Some clones in this sample may be carry-over from other donors' samples. The material sequenced was naive CD4+ T cells from PBMCs. The sample's subset: CD45RA+ positively selected.

CDR3 residues: CASSPRTGTGGADTQYF. The CDR3, as DNA: TGTGCCAGCAGTCCCCGGACCGGGACAGGGGGTGCGGATACGCAGTATTTT. The genes are TRBV28 and TRBJ2-3; 11 bases are shared with TRBD1. The CDR3 covers 17 residues. V lost 5 bases and J lost 6; bases outside the gene matches: 13. In germline, CDR1 is MDHEN, CDR2 SYDVKM.